This T cell receptor (beta chain) was identified during a study of Tregs in tolerant kidney transplant recipients. Regarding the study as a whole: The most relevant donor-specific Treg TCRbeta repertoire apparently came from expansion with activated donor B cells.

Unstimulated regulatory T cells (CD4+CD25+CD127-), CD4+CD25- non-regulatory cells, CD4 and CD8 cells were FACS-sorted from thawed PBMCs. An overnight rest at 37°C with about 200 IU/ml IL-2 preceded regulatory T cell sorting from thawed PBMCs. Germline V lookup: CDR1 MNHNY, CDR2 SVGAGI (reference sequence). The CDR3 is made up of 14 amino acids. V lost 6 bases, J lost 6 bases, and 14 bases lay in between. As to this clone: Its antigen is unidentified.

TCRdb's copy holds only in-frame clones and misses some; the assay was immunoSEQ multiplex PCR. The sample yields under 50,000 clones, around 90% seen once. The V call is TRBV6-6, the J call TRBJ2-2; D may be TRBD1 (5 bases). The sequence came from a human donor in good health. What was sequenced was Tregs from blood. The CDR3 reads CASRLSGAAGELFF. The CDR3 nucleotides read TGTGCCAGCAGGTTAAGTGGGGCAGCCGGGGAGCTGTTTTTT.